The 3 T cell receptor beta chains in this list originate from one sample, sequenced in a study of OX40 agonist ivuxolimab in advanced cancers. Using immunoSEQ multiplex PCR, the repertoire was profiled, and TCRdb retains in-frame clones only, with some absent. The data hold 100,000 or so clones, with around nine tenths observed a single time. The sequenced sample was CD4+ or CD8+ T cells sorted from blood, obtained in a trial of the OX40 agonist ivuxolimab. The receptors were gathered from an adult with an advanced solid tumor such as melanoma, head and neck, liver or kidney cancer.

V usage is TRBV7-5 and J usage is TRBJ2-5. TRBV7-5 is reported as a pseudogene. The length of the CDR3 is 11 residues. In nucleotides, the CDR3 is TGTGCCAGAAGGGGTCAAGAGACCCAGTACTTC. Translated: CARRGQETQYF.

V gene TRBV19 combines with J gene TRBJ1-2; 11 positions agree with TRBD1. CDR3 length: 11 amino acids. The V and J ends lost 5 bases and 12 bases, in that order; junction bases with no gene match: 2. CDR1 and CDR2 from the germline V gene are LNHDA and SQIVND (reference sequence). CDR3 sequence reads: CASSWDRGNTF. CDR3 in DNA: TGTGCCAGTAGTTGGGACAGGGGGAACACCTTC.

A single count supports this clone. The chain is built from TRBV19 and TRBJ2-7; D not certain. Trimming pared 4 bases from V and 6 bases from J, leaving 10 bases between. The CDR3 consists of 12 residues. The germline V gene has CDR1 LNHDA and CDR2 SQIVND (reference sequence). CDR3 in amino acids: CASSTYVGEQYF. The CDR3 DNA reads as TGTGCCAGTAGTACATACGTGGGCGAGCAGTACTTC.